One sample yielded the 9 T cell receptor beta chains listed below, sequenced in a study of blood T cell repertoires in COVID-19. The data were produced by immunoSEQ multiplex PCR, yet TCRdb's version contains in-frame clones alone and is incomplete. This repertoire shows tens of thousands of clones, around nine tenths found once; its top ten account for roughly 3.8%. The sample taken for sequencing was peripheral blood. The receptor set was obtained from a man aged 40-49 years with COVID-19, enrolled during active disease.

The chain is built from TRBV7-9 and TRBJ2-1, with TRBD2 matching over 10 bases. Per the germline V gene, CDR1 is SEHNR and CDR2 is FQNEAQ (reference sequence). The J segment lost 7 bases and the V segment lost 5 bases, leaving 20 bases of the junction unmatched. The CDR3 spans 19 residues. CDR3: CASSSTLPRAGGPSNEQFF. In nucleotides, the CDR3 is TGTGCCAGCAGCAGTACTCTCCCTCGAGCGGGAGGGCCATCGAATGAGCAGTTCTTC.

CDR3 nucleotides: TGCGCCAGCAGTGAGTCGGCAGGGATCTTGAACACTGAAGCTTTCTTT. It translates to CASSESAGILNTEAFF. The chain uses TRBV10-2 and TRBJ1-1; tentatively, D is TRBD1 (5 bases). Germline-derived CDR1 and CDR2 are WSHSY and SAAADI. V gave up 0 bases and J gave up 0 bases, with 11 bases separating them. There are 16 residues in the CDR3.

Here the CDR3 reads CATSSGEGETQYF. For the CDR3, the DNA is TGTGCCACCAGCAGTGGGGAGGGTGAGACCCAGTACTTC. The gene calls are TRBV15 and TRBJ2-5, with 7 nucleotides matching TRBD2. V trimming: 3 bases; J trimming: 5 bases; junction bases outside the gene matches: 3. Germline CDR1 is LNHNV and CDR2 is YYDKDF (reference sequence). There are 13 residues in the CDR3.

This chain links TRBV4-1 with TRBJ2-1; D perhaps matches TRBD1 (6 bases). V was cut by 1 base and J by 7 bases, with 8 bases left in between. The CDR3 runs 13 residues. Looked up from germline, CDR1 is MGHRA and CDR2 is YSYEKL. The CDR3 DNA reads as TGCGCCAGCAGCCAAGGGGGGCGGAATGAGCAGTTCTTC. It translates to CASSQGGRNEQFF.

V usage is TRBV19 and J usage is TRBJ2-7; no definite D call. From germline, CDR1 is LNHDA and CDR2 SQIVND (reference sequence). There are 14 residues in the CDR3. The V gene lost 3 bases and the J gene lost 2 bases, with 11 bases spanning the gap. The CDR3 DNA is TGTGCCAGTAGTATCACCAGCGCTACCTACGAGCAGTACTTC. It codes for CASSITSATYEQYF.

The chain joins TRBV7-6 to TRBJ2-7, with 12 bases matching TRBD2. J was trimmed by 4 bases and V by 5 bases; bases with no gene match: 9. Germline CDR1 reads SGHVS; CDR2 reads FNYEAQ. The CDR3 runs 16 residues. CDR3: CASSRTSGDVGYEQYF. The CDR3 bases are TGTGCCAGCAGCCGGACTAGCGGGGATGTTGGGTACGAGCAGTACTTC.

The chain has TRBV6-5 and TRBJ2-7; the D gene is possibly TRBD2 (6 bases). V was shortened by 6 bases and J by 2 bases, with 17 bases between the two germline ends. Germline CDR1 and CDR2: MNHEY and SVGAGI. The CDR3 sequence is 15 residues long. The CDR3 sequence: CASSTAPGDPYEQYF. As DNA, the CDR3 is TGTGCCAGCAGCACCGCCCCGGGGGACCCCTACGAGCAGTACTTC.

The CDR3 region has the DNA TGTGCCAGCAGCTTGGGGACAGTTAATTCACCCCTCCACTTT. Protein sequence: CASSLGTVNSPLHF. The chain uses TRBV5-5 and TRBJ1-6; weak D call: TRBD1 (6 bases). The germline gives CDR1 SGHKS, CDR2 YYEKEE (reference sequence). The CDR3 has 14 residues. Trimming took 0 bases from V and 6 from J, leaving 7 bases between them. The full variable domain, completed using reference TRBV5-5 and TRBJ1-6, is DAGVTQSPTHLIKTRGQQVTLRCSPISGHKSVSWYQQVLGQGPQFIFQYYEKEERGRGNFPDRFSARQFPNYSSELNVNALLLGDSALYLCASSLGTVNSPLHFGNGTRLTVT.

CDR3 protein: CSVDGLAGNEQFF. CDR3 sequence (DNA): TGCAGCGTTGACGGGCTAGCGGGCAATGAGCAGTTCTTC. This chain connects TRBV29-1 to TRBJ2-1, with 8 bases lining up with TRBD2. V lost 3 bases and J lost 6; bases outside the gene matches: 4. This CDR3 region has 13 residues. The germline V gene encodes CDR1 SQVTM and CDR2 ANQGSEA.